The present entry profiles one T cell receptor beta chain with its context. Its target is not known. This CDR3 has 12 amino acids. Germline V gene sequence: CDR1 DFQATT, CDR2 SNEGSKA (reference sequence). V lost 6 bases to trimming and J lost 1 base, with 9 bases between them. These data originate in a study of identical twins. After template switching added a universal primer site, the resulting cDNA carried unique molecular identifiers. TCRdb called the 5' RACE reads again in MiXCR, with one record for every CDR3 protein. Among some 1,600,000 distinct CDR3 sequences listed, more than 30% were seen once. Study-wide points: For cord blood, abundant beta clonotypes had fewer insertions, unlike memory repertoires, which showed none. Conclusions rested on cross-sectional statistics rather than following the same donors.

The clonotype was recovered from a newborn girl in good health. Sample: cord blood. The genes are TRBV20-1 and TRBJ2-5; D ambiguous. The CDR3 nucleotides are TGCAGTGCCGTATATCTCCAAGAGACCCAGTACTTC. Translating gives CSAVYLQETQYF.